Detailed here is one T cell receptor beta chain. The sample originates from a study of shared clonotypes between healthy human individuals. Trimming removed 8 bases from V and 0 bases from J; junction bases left unmatched: 7. Per germline, CDR1 SGDLS and CDR2 YYNGEE. The CDR3 is 15 residues long. Positively selected for CCR7, the CD45RO-negative cells used as naive CD8 cells excluded terminally differentiated effector memory CD45RA+ cells. Sequencing was performed with immunoSEQ multiplex PCR; in TCRdb, only in-frame clones are kept and a portion is missing. The table lists about 2.2 million clones, around 95% of them singletons.

The material sequenced was naive CD8+ T cells from PBMCs. This rearrangement joins TRBV9 to TRBJ1-4; 7 nucleotides match TRBD1. The sequence was obtained from a young man in good health. Some clones in this sample may be carry-over from other donors' samples. The DNA for the CDR3 is TGTGCCAGTGCGACCAGGGGGGCAACTAATGAAAAACTGTTTTTT. Translating gives CASATRGATNEKLFF.